Following are 21 T cell receptor beta chains from one sample sequenced in a study of blood T cell repertoires in COVID-19. The assay was immunoSEQ multiplex PCR, and TCRdb's table has in-frame clones only and misses some. Of 250,000 to 300,000 clones in the sample, around 81% are singletons; the top ten hold more than 3%. The specimen was PBMCs or T cells enriched from blood (not recorded which). Source of these receptors: a man aged 50 to 60 who had recovered from COVID-19.

This clone was counted a single time. The V call is TRBV3-1 (or the pseudogene TRBV3-2), the J call TRBJ2-2, with TRBD2 as a possible D gene (6 bases). This CDR3 is built from 17 residues. The germline V gene has CDR1 LGHDT and CDR2 YNNKEL (reference sequence). The V end lost 4 bases, the J end lost 5 bases, and 20 bases lay between the germline ends. CDR3 DNA: TGTGCCAGCAGCCGTACCTCTGGCGGGGTAGGAACCGGGGAGCTGTTTTTT. This codes for CASSRTSGGVGTGELFF.

This chain uses TRBV9 with TRBJ2-5, with 11 nucleotides matching TRBD2. V gave up 5 bases and J gave up 5 bases; unmatched junction bases: 8. The germline V gene has CDR1 SGDLS and CDR2 YYNGEE. The length of the CDR3 is 15 residues. CDR3 region: CASSSDSGRGETQYF. CDR3 in DNA: TGTGCCAGCAGTTCAGATAGCGGGAGGGGGGAGACCCAGTACTTC.

The chain is built from TRBV21-1 and TRBJ2-7; the listed D gene, TRBD1, was not tested against the DNA. TRBV21-1 is shown as a pseudogene. CDR3 length: 15 residues. The CDR3, as DNA: TGTGCCAGCAGCTTCCGGGACAGGGGAACCTACGAGCAGTACTTC. This translates into CASSFRDRGTYEQYF.

The chain links TRBV18 to TRBJ2-3; D is possibly TRBD2 (5 bases). Germline values: CDR1 KGHSH, CDR2 LQKENI. CDR3 length: 14 amino acids. The V gene lost 3 bases and the J gene lost 3 bases, with 10 bases spanning the gap. The CDR3 nucleotides read TGTGCCAGCTCACCGGACTCGTTGACAGATACGCAGTATTTT. Residues: CASSPDSLTDTQYF.

This chain links TRBV10-3 with TRBJ1-5, with TRBD1 identical over 7 bases. This CDR3 is built from 15 residues. In germline, CDR1 is ENHRY, CDR2 SYGVKD. J lost 0 bases, V lost 4 bases, and 3 bases had no gene match. The CDR3 coding sequence is TGTGCCATCAGTGGGGACAGTTATAGCAATCAGCCCCAGCATTTT. Translation gives CAISGDSYSNQPQHF.

The V and J genes are TRBV9 and TRBJ2-7; a possible D gene is TRBD2 (5 bases). Trimming removed 3 bases from V and 2 bases from J, with 12 bases in between. CDR1 and CDR2 (germline): SGDLS, YYNGEE. The CDR3 has 14 amino acids. CDR3 nucleotide sequence: TGTGCCAGCAGCGCCCAACTAGTAACCTACGAGCAGTACTTC. Translated: CASSAQLVTYEQYF.

The chain is built from TRBV25-1 and TRBJ2-7, with 11 bases identical to TRBD1. CDR3 size: 16 residues. The germline CDR1 and CDR2 sequences are MGHDK and SYGVNS. V was clipped by 5 bases and J by 3 bases; unmatched bases: 9. The CDR3 here is CASSPSLGTGGYEQYF. DNA for the CDR3: TGTGCCAGCAGTCCGTCACTAGGGACAGGGGGCTACGAGCAGTACTTC.

J is TRBJ2-5 and V is TRBV10-3; TRBD1 aligns across 9 bases. Germline V CDR1 and CDR2: ENHRY, SYGVKD. The CDR3 totals 13 residues. V trimming: 8 bases; J trimming: 4 bases; junction bases outside the gene matches: 5. The CDR3 sequence is CAIGGQGGETQYF. The CDR3 coding sequence is TGTGCCATCGGGGGACAGGGAGGAGAGACCCAGTACTTC.

The chain has TRBV9 and TRBJ2-7; TRBD2 agrees at 8 bases. With V trimmed by 2 bases and J by 4 bases, 8 bases remained unmatched. CDR1 SGDLS and CDR2 YYNGEE come from the germline V gene. The CDR3 has 15 amino acids. CDR3 sequence: CASSVSASGPYEQYF. The CDR3 nucleotides are TGTGCCAGCAGCGTTTCCGCTAGCGGGCCATACGAGCAGTACTTC.

This clone was counted a few times. The CDR3 sequence: CASSQLTGGRDGYTF. CDR3 bases: TGCGCCAGCAGCCAGCTAACAGGGGGACGTGATGGCTACACCTTC. The rearrangement links TRBV4-3 to TRBJ1-2; 8 bases are a match to TRBD1. The CDR3 extends over 15 amino acids. Germline V gives CDR1 LGHNA, CDR2 YSLEER. J gave up 6 bases and V 3 bases, and 9 bases lay outside the gene matches.

This chain joins TRBV30 and TRBJ1-1; 8 bases align to TRBD1. Germline-derived CDR1 and CDR2 are GTSNPN and SVGIG (reference sequence). With 3 bases clipped from V and 3 bases from J, the junction kept 3 bases outside the gene matches. There are 13 residues in the CDR3. The CDR3 bases are TGTGCCTGGAGGGGACAGGCATACACTGAAGCTTTCTTT. It translates to CAWRGQAYTEAFF.

The chain couples TRBV7-2 to TRBJ1-4, with 12 bases lining up with TRBD1. This CDR3 region has 14 residues. Germline V CDR1 and CDR2: SGHTA, FQGNSA. The V gene end was trimmed by 5 bases and the J gene end by 8 bases; junction bases not matched to a gene: 3. The CDR3 DNA reads as TGTGCCAGCAGCGGGACAGGGGGCGGCGAAAAACTGTTTTTT. This encodes CASSGTGGGEKLFF.

The chain employs TRBV7-2 and TRBJ2-1; D not resolved. Deletions cut 4 bases from V and 1 base from J, with 8 bases between. The germline V gene has CDR1 SGHTA and CDR2 FQGNSA. The CDR3 extends over 14 amino acids. The CDR3 region has the DNA TGTGCCAGCAGCTCACTAACTTCCTACAATGAGCAGTTCTTC. Encoded protein: CASSSLTSYNEQFF.

The chain recombines TRBV11-2 with TRBJ1-6; tentative D call: TRBD1 (5 bases). The V end was cut by 3 bases, the J end by 15 bases, with 9 bases between. The CDR3 has 11 amino acids. Germline values: CDR1 SGHAT, CDR2 FQNNGV. The CDR3 DNA sequence: TGTGCCAGCAGCTTGGCACAGGACCTCCACTTT. Protein: CASSLAQDLHF.

In its sample, this clone was seen once. The genes are TRBV10-3 and TRBJ1-6, with 9 positions matching TRBD1. The CDR3 extends over 15 amino acids. With V trimmed by 6 bases and J by 8 bases, 8 bases remained unmatched. Germline assignment: CDR1 ENHRY and CDR2 SYGVKD. The CDR3 DNA sequence: TGTGCCATCAGCGGGACAGGGTGGGATTATTCACCCCTCCACTTT. Amino acid sequence: CAISGTGWDYSPLHF.

The genes are TRBV7-9 and TRBJ1-1; no firm D call. Germline lookup yields CDR1 SEHNR and CDR2 FQNEAQ (reference sequence). The V gene lost 5 bases and the J gene lost 0 bases, with 16 bases spanning the gap. This CDR3 has 16 amino acids. This CDR3 is CASSVGEWRVNTEAFF. DNA for the CDR3: TGTGCCAGCAGCGTGGGTGAGTGGAGAGTGAACACTGAAGCTTTCTTT.

J is TRBJ1-2 and V is TRBV7-9, with D perhaps matching TRBD1 (5 bases). Germline values: CDR1 SEHNR, CDR2 FQNEAQ (reference sequence). V was cut by 2 bases and J by 1 base, with 14 bases left in between. There are 16 residues in the CDR3. The CDR3 here is CASSLLGGVSNYGYTF. Here the CDR3 DNA reads TGTGCCAGCAGCTTACTGGGGGGGGTCAGTAACTATGGCTACACCTTC.

The chain combines TRBV11-2 with TRBJ2-1; 10 bases match TRBD2. V shed 5 bases and J 6 bases; nucleotides not matched to a gene: 7. Germline CDR1 SGHAT, CDR2 FQNNGV. CDR3 length equals 15 residues. The CDR3 DNA follows: TGTGCCAGCAGCGACCCAAGCGGGAGGGTCAATGAGCAGTTCTTC. It translates to CASSDPSGRVNEQFF.

The chain combines TRBV5-8 with TRBJ2-1; 7 bases match TRBD1. The CDR3 has 15 residues. In germline, CDR1 is SGHTS, CDR2 YDEGEE. V lost 4 bases to trimming and J lost 3 bases; unmatched junction nucleotides: 7. CDR3 nucleotide sequence: TGTGCCAGCAGCCCTAGACAGGGAGTCTACAATGAGCAGTTCTTC. Its protein product is CASSPRQGVYNEQFF.

This chain uses TRBV5-6 with TRBJ1-1; the D gene is possibly TRBD1 (6 bases). The CDR3 extends over 14 amino acids. V was cut by 6 bases and J by 6 bases, with 18 bases left in between. Per germline, CDR1 SGHDT and CDR2 YYEEEE. CDR3 residues: CASTFLHRVAEAFF. CDR3 bases: TGTGCCAGCACCTTCCTCCACAGGGTAGCTGAAGCTTTCTTT.

This chain links TRBV7-8 with TRBJ1-3; no reliable D call. V was pared by 2 bases and J by 4 bases, with 15 bases between. The CDR3 is 16 residues long. Germline CDR1 SGHVS, CDR2 FQNEAQ. The CDR3, as DNA: TGTGCCAGCAGCTTAATGGCCTTGGTACGAGGAAACACCATATATTTT. Its protein is CASSLMALVRGNTIYF.